Below, 28 T cell receptor beta chains from the same sample are listed, as sequenced in a study of shared clonotypes between healthy human individuals. Profiling relied on immunoSEQ multiplex PCR, and the TCRdb table lists in-frame clones only, not all of them. This table holds about 1,500,000 clones, roughly 96% found once. Specimen: naive CD4+ T cells sorted from blood. Specified subset: CD45RA+ positively selected. These TCRs come from a man in his thirties or forties in good health.

The V gene is TRBV27, the J gene TRBJ1-5; no firm D call. Per germline, CDR1 MNHEY and CDR2 SMNVEV (reference sequence). The CDR3 covers 13 residues. V was shortened by 8 bases and J by 7 bases, with 15 bases between the two germline ends. The CDR3 loop reads CASRITETQPQHF. The CDR3 bases are TGTGCCAGCCGAATTACAGAGACCCAGCCCCAGCATTTT.

The chain couples TRBV9 to TRBJ2-2; the D gene is possibly TRBD1 (6 bases). Germline CDR1 reads SGDLS; CDR2 reads YYNGEE. The CDR3 has 16 residues. V was pared by 1 base and J by 5 bases, with 15 bases between. CDR3 nucleotides: TGTGCCAGCAGCGTACGTGGGACACCGGGGACCGGGGAGCTGTTTTTT. The encoded protein is CASSVRGTPGTGELFF.

The V and J genes are TRBV7-2 and TRBJ2-1; no clear D. The germline gives CDR1 SGHTA, CDR2 FQGNSA. The CDR3 loop spans 14 amino acids. Trimming removed 3 bases at V and 5 bases at J, with 11 bases between. CDR3 in amino acids: CASSFGWINNEQFF. The CDR3 nucleotides are TGTGCCAGCAGCTTCGGATGGATTAACAATGAGCAGTTCTTC. Full variable domain (outside the CDR3, taken from reference TRBV7-2 and TRBJ2-1): GAGVSQSPSNKVTEKGKDVELRCDPISGHTALYWYRQSLGQGLEFLIYFQGNSAPDKSGLPSDRFSAERTGGSVSTLTIQRTQQEDSAVYLCASSFGWINNEQFFGPGTRLTVL.

The chain links TRBV27 to TRBJ2-5; TRBD2 matches at 8 bases. The V and J ends lost 5 bases and 1 base, in that order; junction bases with no gene match: 6. The CDR3 is made up of 15 amino acids. CDR1 and CDR2 from the germline V gene are MNHEY and SMNVEV (reference sequence). Written as DNA, the CDR3 is TGTGCCAGCAGTCCGGCACTAGCGGCCCAAGAGACCCAGTACTTC. Translating gives CASSPALAAQETQYF.

Concerning this clone itself: At the DNA level, this CDR3 is encoded by other sequences in the same sample as well. This chain joins TRBV6-5 and TRBJ1-1; D uncertain. The CDR3 is 11 amino acids. The V and J ends lost 2 bases and 8 bases respectively, with 6 bases between them. Germline lookup yields CDR1 MNHEY and CDR2 SVGAGI. CDR3 sequence: CASSYRSEAFF. The CDR3 DNA is TGTGCCAGCAGTTACCGTTCAGAAGCTTTCTTT.

J is TRBJ2-7 and V is TRBV27; D gene uncertain. Germline loops: CDR1 MNHEY, CDR2 SMNVEV (reference sequence). The CDR3 extends over 15 amino acids. The V and J ends lost 2 bases and 3 bases respectively, with 14 bases between them. The chain's CDR3 is CASSLSSQNLYEQYF. The CDR3 DNA is TGTGCCAGCAGTTTAAGTTCACAGAACCTCTACGAGCAGTACTTC.

About this clone: Additional DNA sequences in this sample encode the identical CDR3. The rearrangement links TRBV5-4 to TRBJ2-5, with D unclear. The CDR3 extends over 13 amino acids. Trimming removed 0 bases from V and 2 bases from J, with 5 bases in between. The germline V gene has CDR1 SGHNT and CDR2 YYREEE (reference sequence). The CDR3, as DNA: TGTGCCAGCAGCTTGGCAGTACAAGAGACCCAGTACTTC. As protein: CASSLAVQETQYF.

This clone was counted a single time. This chain joins TRBV11-2 and TRBJ2-1; a possible D gene is TRBD2 (5 bases). The CDR3 runs 13 residues. CDR1 and CDR2 (germline): SGHAT, FQNNGV. Trimming took 1 base from V and 7 from J, leaving 8 bases between them. CDR3 in amino acids: CASSLARRNEQFF. In DNA form, the CDR3 reads TGTGCCAGCAGCTTAGCTAGGAGGAATGAGCAGTTCTTC.

The chain links TRBV9 to TRBJ2-3; TRBD2 matches at 13 bases. Losses at the gene ends were 3 bases for V and 6 bases for J; bases not matched to a gene: 22. CDR1 and CDR2 (germline): SGDLS, YYNGEE. The CDR3 extends over 21 amino acids. The CDR3 loop is CASSAFDRRTSGRAFDDTQYF. CDR3 in DNA: TGTGCCAGCAGCGCCTTCGACAGGCGAACTAGCGGGAGGGCCTTTGACGATACGCAGTATTTT. Looking up the rest from reference TRBV9 and TRBJ2-3 gives the full variable domain: DSGVTQTPKHLITATGQRVTLRCSPRSGDLSVYWYQQSLDQGLQFLIQYYNGEERAKGNILERFSAQQFPDLHSELNLSSLELGDSALYFCASSAFDRRTSGRAFDDTQYFGPGTRLTVL.

V is TRBV5-1 and J is TRBJ2-3; 7 nucleotides line up with TRBD2. This CDR3 contains 16 residues. In germline, CDR1 is SGHRS, CDR2 YFSETQ. V shed 0 bases, J shed 2 bases, and the junction held 6 bases outside the gene matches. CDR3 region: CASSLAAGANTDTQYF. The CDR3, as DNA: TGCGCCAGCAGCTTGGCTGCGGGAGCGAACACAGATACGCAGTATTTT.

The V and J genes are TRBV7-9 and TRBJ1-3; the match to TRBD1 covers 9 bases. This CDR3 has 15 amino acids. CDR1 and CDR2 (germline): SEHNR, FQNEAQ (reference sequence). After removal of 5 bases from V and 3 bases from J, the junction contained 5 bases not matched to a gene. In DNA form, the CDR3 reads TGTGCCAGCAGCCAACAGGGGGCAGATGGAAACACCATATATTTT. This gives the protein CASSQQGADGNTIYF.

V is TRBV28 and J is TRBJ2-3, with TRBD2 matching 7 bases. Germline loops: CDR1 MDHEN, CDR2 SYDVKM. The CDR3 is 12 amino acids. V dropped 7 bases and J dropped 11; count of bases not matched to a gene: 9. CDR3 protein: CASNNRLAGQYF. The CDR3 DNA sequence: TGTGCCAGCAATAATCGACTAGCCGGGCAGTATTTT.

The chain uses TRBV7-9 and TRBJ1-3; 8 positions agree with TRBD1. The CDR3 length is 17 residues. Germline CDR1 and CDR2: SEHNR and FQNEAQ (reference sequence). J was trimmed by 0 bases and V by 4 bases; bases with no gene match: 8. DNA for the CDR3: TGTGCCAGCAGCTCAAGAGGCAGGGGGCCCTCTGGAAACACCATATATTTT. Its translation is CASSSRGRGPSGNTIYF.

The rearrangement uses TRBV5-1 and TRBJ2-1; 11 positions match TRBD1. J lost 4 bases, V lost 4 bases, and 13 bases had no gene match. Germline V gives CDR1 SGHRS, CDR2 YFSETQ. The CDR3 has 18 residues. CDR3 DNA sequence: TGCGCCAGCAGCGGCCCTGGGACAGGGGGAGTCTTGTACAATGAGCAGTTCTTC. Amino acid sequence: CASSGPGTGGVLYNEQFF.

The chain combines TRBV7-8 with TRBJ2-2; 7 bases are a match to TRBD2. Trimming removed 5 bases from V and 5 bases from J; junction bases left unmatched: 8. The germline CDR1 and CDR2 sequences are SGHVS and FQNEAQ. The CDR3 runs to 15 residues. The CDR3 protein is CASSPKGGSTGELFF. CDR3 nucleotides: TGTGCCAGCAGCCCCAAGGGCGGGAGTACCGGGGAGCTGTTTTTT. Looking up the rest from reference TRBV7-8 and TRBJ2-2 gives the full variable domain: GAGVSQSPRYKVAKRGQDVALRCDPISGHVSLFWYQQALGQGPEFLTYFQNEAQLDKSGLPSDRFFAERPEGSVSTLKIQRTQQEDSAVYLCASSPKGGSTGELFFGEGSRLTVL.

The chain is built from TRBV5-4 and TRBJ2-2; D is unclear. CDR1 is SGHNT, CDR2 YYREEE, per germline (reference sequence). Trimming pared 0 bases from V and 4 bases from J, leaving 7 bases between. This CDR3 region has 14 residues. Here the CDR3 reads CASSLDWRTGELFF. CDR3 DNA: TGTGCCAGCAGCTTGGACTGGCGCACCGGGGAGCTGTTTTTT.

This chain joins TRBV6-6 and TRBJ2-7; TRBD2 agrees at 13 bases. Germline V gene lookup returns CDR1 MNHNY and CDR2 SVGAGI (reference sequence). V lost 3 bases and J lost 7; bases outside the gene matches: 6. The length of the CDR3 is 15 residues. The CDR3 is CASSYGLAGAGEQYF. In DNA form, the CDR3 reads TGTGCCAGCAGTTATGGACTAGCGGGGGCGGGAGAGCAGTACTTC.

The chain carries TRBV7-3 and TRBJ2-5; 10 nucleotides align to TRBD2. This CDR3 has 15 amino acids. The V and J ends lost 5 bases and 5 bases, in that order; junction bases with no gene match: 8. Germline assignment: CDR1 SGHTA and CDR2 FQGTGA. In DNA, the CDR3 is TGTGCCAGCAGCCTCTCTAGCGGGAGCTGGGAGACCCAGTACTTC. It is translated as CASSLSSGSWETQYF.

For this clone: A read error may explain this, as a much larger clone is one base away. This chain joins TRBV5-1 and TRBJ2-5; no reliable D call. The CDR3 totals 11 residues. V was shortened by 4 bases and J by 3 bases, with 4 bases between the two germline ends. Germline CDR1 SGHRS, CDR2 YFSETQ. Here the CDR3 DNA reads TGCGCCAGCAGCGTGGAAGAGACCCAGTACTTC. This codes for CASSVEETQYF.

A word on this clone: The same CDR3 can be traced to other DNA sequences in this sample. The V gene is TRBV27, the J gene TRBJ2-1; possibly TRBD1 or TRBD2 for D (5 bases each). Germline V gives CDR1 MNHEY, CDR2 SMNVEV (reference sequence). The V and J ends lost 1 base and 1 base respectively, with 8 bases between them. This CDR3 is built from 15 residues. CDR3 in DNA: TGTGCCAGCAGTTTATTGAGGGGTTCCTACAATGAGCAGTTCTTC. Translated, it gives CASSLLRGSYNEQFF.

The rearrangement links TRBV21-1 to TRBJ2-3; TRBD2 is the table's D call and was not checked against the DNA. TRBV21-1 is a pseudogene locus. The CDR3 length is 21 residues. CDR3 coding DNA: TGTGCCAGCAGCAAAGATAGGGGTCAGGGGTGCCTAGCGGAAGACACAGATACGCAGTATTTT. Translating gives CASSKDRGQGCLAEDTDTQYF.

The chain carries TRBV7-3 and TRBJ2-7; 11 bases fit TRBD2. CDR1 is SGHTA, CDR2 FQGTGA, per germline. This CDR3 is 16 amino acids long. After removal of 5 bases from V and 1 base from J, the junction contained 7 bases not matched to a gene. The CDR3 here is CASSPDGTSGSYEQYF. The CDR3 nucleotides read TGTGCCAGCAGCCCGGACGGGACTAGCGGATCCTACGAGCAGTACTTC.

On this clone: Other DNA variants within this sample encode the same CDR3. The V and J genes are TRBV5-4 and TRBJ1-1; no firm D call. Trimming took off 0 bases at V and 5 bases at J, with 11 bases between the two ends. The CDR3 runs to 14 residues. Germline V gene data show CDR1 as SGHNT and CDR2 as YYREEE (reference sequence). The CDR3: CASSLVGGGTEAFF. DNA of the CDR3: TGTGCCAGCAGCTTGGTGGGAGGTGGGACTGAAGCTTTCTTT.

The chain carries TRBV4-1 and TRBJ2-7; D perhaps matches TRBD1 (6 bases). CDR3 length equals 14 residues. Trimming removed 0 bases from V and 2 bases from J, with 8 bases in between. The germline V gene encodes CDR1 MGHRA and CDR2 YSYEKL. CDR3 region: CASSQDRGPYEQYF. CDR3 DNA: TGCGCCAGCAGCCAAGACAGGGGCCCCTACGAGCAGTACTTC.

As for this clone: Other DNA sequences in the sample encode the same CDR3. This chain uses TRBV9 with TRBJ2-3; D is unclear. Trimming shortened V by 3 bases and J by 2 bases, and 7 bases separated the two germline ends. There are 13 residues in the CDR3. The germline CDR1 and CDR2 sequences are SGDLS and YYNGEE. The CDR3 sequence: CASSAGATDTQYF. The CDR3 coding sequence is TGTGCCAGCAGCGCGGGTGCCACAGATACGCAGTATTTT.

J is TRBJ2-1 and V is TRBV5-1; D may be TRBD1 (6 bases). The germline CDR1 and CDR2 sequences are SGHRS and YFSETQ. CDR3 length: 16 amino acids. V lost 2 bases, J lost 2 bases, and 14 bases lay in between. CDR3 sequence: CASSFNARDTYNEQFF. CDR3 DNA sequence: TGCGCCAGCAGCTTTAATGCCCGGGACACCTACAATGAGCAGTTCTTC.

The V call is TRBV19, the J call TRBJ2-1; 8 nucleotides agree with TRBD2. After removal of 6 bases from V and 5 bases from J, the junction contained 12 bases not matched to a gene. Germline V gene data show CDR1 as LNHDA and CDR2 as SQIVND (reference sequence). CDR3 size: 16 residues. The CDR3 nucleotides are TGTGCCAGTAGCCGCGCCGGGACTAGGGTCAACAATGAGCAGTTCTTC. Amino acids: CASSRAGTRVNNEQFF.

The chain combines TRBV23-1 with TRBJ1-5; D remains unclear. TRBV23-1 is identified as an open reading frame with a role that is uncertain. CDR3 length: 18 amino acids. Trimming stripped 2 bases from V and 0 bases from J, with 17 bases between. The DNA of the CDR3 is TGCGCCAGCAGTCAACCCTTGGTCCGCCTTTATAGCAATCAGCCCCAGCATTTT. The encoded protein is CASSQPLVRLYSNQPQHF.